A selection of T cell receptor beta chains follows, all from one sample in a study of control samples from healthy donors and cancer patients. Sequenced by immunoSEQ multiplex PCR; TCRdb stores in-frame clones only, minus some. The sample yields around 90,000 clones, just under 85% seen once. Sequencing input: blood. All receptors derive from a man aged 25 to 40 in good health. The CDR3 runs from the conserved cysteine through the conserved F or W. Fields, in order: V gene, clone size, J gene, D gene, CDR3 protein, CDR3 DNA. The D gene is left open where the match is weak. The listing skips clone size in some rows; elsewhere it reads once, few, many or a size class.

V: TRBV19
size: .
J: TRBJ1-5
D: .
CDR3: CASSQRGLSGVGNQPQHF
DNA: TGTGCCAGTAGTCAAAGAGGGTTAAGCGGGGTTGGCAATCAGCCCCAGCATTTT

V: TRBV7-8
size: .
J: TRBJ2-2
D: .
CDR3: CASSLDLNTGELFF
DNA: TGTGCCAGCAGCTTAGACCTTAACACCGGGGAGCTGTTTTTT

V: TRBV27
size: .
J: TRBJ2-2
D: .
CDR3: CASSLMTNTGELFF
DNA: TGTGCCAGCAGTTTAATGACGAACACCGGGGAGCTGTTTTTT

V: TRBV19
size: .
J: TRBJ1-6
D: .
CDR3: CASSGGRNSPLHF
DNA: TGTGCCAGTAGTGGGGGGCGTAATTCACCCCTCCACTTT

V: TRBV20-1
size: .
J: TRBJ1-5
D: .
CDR3: CSARDRGYSNQPQHF
DNA: TGCAGTGCTCGTGACCGGGGATACAGCAATCAGCCCCAGCATTTT

V: TRBV19
size: .
J: TRBJ1-5
D: .
CDR3: CASSIDGEDLEGNQPQHF
DNA: TGTGCCAGTAGTATAGATGGCGAGGACCTCGAAGGGAATCAGCCCCAGCATTTT

V: TRBV15
size: .
J: TRBJ1-5
D: .
CDR3: CATSRVKNQPQHF
DNA: TGTGCCACCAGCAGAGTGAAAAATCAGCCCCAGCATTTT

V: TRBV2
size: .
J: TRBJ1-1
D: .
CDR3: CARGRKPEAFF
DNA: TGTGCCAGGGGTAGGAAGCCTGAAGCTTTCTTT

V: TRBV29-1
size: .
J: TRBJ1-4
D: .
CDR3: CSVAETTNEKLFF
DNA: TGCAGCGTCGCTGAGACAACTAATGAAAAACTGTTTTTT

V: TRBV7-2
size: .
J: TRBJ1-5
D: .
CDR3: CASSLVGGSNQPQHF
DNA: TGTGCCAGCAGCTTAGTGGGGGGAAGCAATCAGCCCCAGCATTTT

V: TRBV5-6
size: .
J: TRBJ1-5
D: .
CDR3: CASSYRGSNQPQHF
DNA: TGTGCCAGCAGCTATCGGGGCTCTAATCAGCCCCAGCATTTT

V: TRBV28
size: .
J: TRBJ2-7
D: .
CDR3: CASSLEEFYEQYF
DNA: TGTGCCAGCAGTTTAGAGGAGTTTTACGAGCAGTACTTC

V: TRBV5-1
size: .
J: TRBJ1-1
D: TRBD1
CDR3: CASRSGTGGMNTEAFF
DNA: TGCGCCAGCAGATCGGGGACAGGGGGAATGAACACTGAAGCTTTCTTT

V: TRBV28
size: .
J: TRBJ2-3
D: TRBD2
CDR3: CASSLGTSGADTQYF
DNA: TGTGCCAGCAGTCTCGGGACTAGCGGAGCAGATACGCAGTATTTT

V: TRBV11-2
size: .
J: TRBJ2-3
D: .
CDR3: CASSRHVRLGTDTQYF
DNA: TGTGCCAGCAGCCGTCACGTCAGGCTCGGCACAGATACGCAGTATTTT

V: TRBV3-1/TRBV3-2
size: .
J: TRBJ2-3
D: .
CDR3: CASSHRRTTQADTQYF
DNA: TGTGCCAGCAGCCACCGTCGGACTACCCAGGCAGATACGCAGTATTTT

V: TRBV5-1
size: few
J: TRBJ2-1
D: .
CDR3: CASSLELSAYNEQFF
DNA: TGCGCCAGCAGCTTGGAACTTAGCGCATACAATGAGCAGTTCTTC

V: TRBV5-5
size: .
J: TRBJ1-1
D: .
CDR3: CASSLGSGTEAFF
DNA: TGTGCCAGCAGCTTGGGAAGTGGGACTGAAGCTTTCTTT

V: TRBV27
size: .
J: TRBJ2-3
D: .
CDR3: CASTRRWGTDTQYF
DNA: TGTGCCAGCACCAGACGGTGGGGCACAGATACGCAGTATTTT

V: TRBV28
size: once
J: TRBJ1-2
D: .
CDR3: CASSPRTDFYGYTF
DNA: TGTGCCAGCAGCCCCCGGACGGACTTCTATGGCTACACCTTC

V: TRBV28
size: .
J: TRBJ2-1
D: .
CDR3: CASSLAGNYNEQFF
DNA: TGTGCCAGCAGTTTAGCGGGCAACTACAATGAGCAGTTCTTC

V: TRBV7-8
size: .
J: TRBJ2-5
D: TRBD1
CDR3: CASSYESTGGETQYF
DNA: TGTGCCAGCAGCTATGAATCGACAGGGGGGGAGACCCAGTACTTC

V: TRBV6-1
size: once
J: TRBJ2-1
D: .
CDR3: CASSENWETIGNEQFF
DNA: TGTGCCAGCAGTGAAAATTGGGAAACGATCGGCAATGAGCAGTTCTTC

V: TRBV4-1
size: .
J: TRBJ1-2
D: .
CDR3: CASSTRGERANYGYTF
DNA: TGCGCCAGCAGCACTCGGGGAGAACGAGCTAACTATGGCTACACCTTC

V: TRBV7-3
size: .
J: TRBJ2-2
D: .
CDR3: CASSLSGAGTGELFF
DNA: TGTGCCAGCAGCTTAAGCGGGGCGGGCACCGGGGAGCTGTTTTTT

V: TRBV7-3
size: few
J: TRBJ2-2
D: .
CDR3: CASSPKISGGNTGELFF
DNA: TGTGCCAGCAGCCCCAAAATAAGTGGGGGTAACACCGGGGAGCTGTTTTTT

V: TRBV3-1/TRBV3-2
size: .
J: TRBJ2-3
D: .
CDR3: CASSWGWGDRDTQYF
DNA: TGTGCCAGCAGCTGGGGGTGGGGCGACCGAGATACGCAGTATTTT

V: TRBV18
size: .
J: TRBJ1-1
D: .
CDR3: CASSPVSNTEAFF
DNA: TGTGCCAGCTCACCAGTCTCGAACACTGAAGCTTTCTTT

V: TRBV19
size: .
J: TRBJ1-5
D: .
CDR3: CAVGREFQPQHF
DNA: TGTGCCGTGGGTAGGGAATTTCAGCCCCAGCATTTT

V: TRBV18
size: .
J: TRBJ2-1
D: TRBD1
CDR3: CASSPQTGVQFF
DNA: TGTGCCAGCTCACCACAGACAGGGGTGCAGTTCTTC

V: TRBV2
size: .
J: TRBJ1-6
D: .
CDR3: CASRDADYNSPLHF
DNA: TGTGCCAGCCGGGACGCGGACTATAATTCACCCCTCCACTTT

V: TRBV12-5
size: .
J: TRBJ1-1
D: TRBD1
CDR3: CASAPQGMNTEAFF
DNA: TGTGCTAGTGCCCCACAGGGGATGAACACTGAAGCTTTCTTT

V: TRBV5-1
size: .
J: TRBJ1-1
D: TRBD1
CDR3: CASSSGQGGTEAFF
DNA: TGCGCCAGCAGCTCAGGACAGGGCGGCACTGAAGCTTTCTTT

V: TRBV6-5
size: once
J: TRBJ1-1
D: .
CDR3: CASSPDGLNTEAFF
DNA: TGTGCCAGCAGTCCCGACGGGTTGAACACTGAAGCTTTCTTT

V: TRBV7-3
size: once
J: TRBJ2-6
D: TRBD1
CDR3: CASSPRQGRSGAGANVLTF
DNA: TGTGCCAGCAGCCCCCGACAGGGGAGATCTGGTGCTGGGGCCAACGTCCTGACTTTC

V: TRBV5-1
size: .
J: TRBJ1-3
D: .
CDR3: CASSLDPGRNTIYF
DNA: TGCGCCAGCAGCTTGGATCCAGGGCGAAACACCATATATTTT

V: TRBV6-5
size: .
J: TRBJ1-2
D: TRBD1
CDR3: CASRRDREGGYTF
DNA: TGTGCCAGCAGGAGGGACAGGGAGGGCGGCTACACCTTC

V: TRBV12-1
size: .
J: TRBJ1-4
D: .
CDR3: CASSFLDASTNEKLFF
DNA: TGTGCCAGCAGCTTCCTGGACGCCTCAACTAATGAAAAACTGTTTTTT

V: TRBV5-1
size: .
J: TRBJ2-1
D: TRBD2
CDR3: CASSLRTSGVGEQFF
DNA: TGCGCCAGCAGCCTCCGGACTAGCGGGGTGGGAGAGCAGTTCTTC

V: TRBV11-2
size: .
J: TRBJ1-4
D: .
CDR3: CASSLGFGGYNEKLFF
DNA: TGTGCCAGCAGCTTAGGGTTCGGGGGCTATAATGAAAAACTGTTTTTT

V: TRBV5-1
size: .
J: TRBJ2-1
D: TRBD1
CDR3: CASSPGTGGVNEQFF
DNA: TGCGCCAGCAGCCCAGGGACAGGGGGGGTGAATGAGCAGTTCTTC

V: TRBV25-1
size: .
J: TRBJ2-3
D: TRBD2
CDR3: CASSDMAGGMGHTQYF
DNA: TGTGCCAGCAGTGACATGGCGGGAGGAATGGGACATACGCAGTATTTT

V: TRBV10-1
size: .
J: TRBJ2-6
D: TRBD1
CDR3: CASSESAGQGSGANVLTF
DNA: TGCGCCAGCAGTGAGTCTGCGGGACAGGGGTCTGGGGCCAACGTCCTGACTTTC

V: TRBV6-1
size: .
J: TRBJ1-3
D: .
CDR3: CASSERVLAGNTIYF
DNA: TGTGCCAGCAGTGAAAGGGTACTAGCTGGAAACACCATATATTTT

V: TRBV5-1
size: once
J: TRBJ2-3
D: TRBD2
CDR3: CASSRGDRTSDTQYF
DNA: TGCGCCAGCAGCCGGGGGGATCGGACTTCAGATACGCAGTATTTT

V: TRBV14
size: .
J: TRBJ2-7
D: .
CDR3: CATSNGREQYF
DNA: TGTGCCACTTCTAATGGGAGGGAGCAGTACTTC

V: TRBV7-6
size: .
J: TRBJ2-2
D: TRBD2
CDR3: CASSFTSGNTGELFF
DNA: TGTGCCAGCAGTTTTACTAGCGGCAACACCGGGGAGCTGTTTTTT

V: TRBV4-2
size: .
J: TRBJ2-7
D: .
CDR3: CASSQVLEYEQYF
DNA: TGTGCCAGCAGCCAAGTTTTAGAATACGAGCAGTACTTC

V: TRBV3-1/TRBV3-2
size: .
J: TRBJ1-6
D: .
CDR3: CASSQGSLGLHF
DNA: TGTGCCAGCAGCCAAGGTTCCCTCGGCCTCCACTTT